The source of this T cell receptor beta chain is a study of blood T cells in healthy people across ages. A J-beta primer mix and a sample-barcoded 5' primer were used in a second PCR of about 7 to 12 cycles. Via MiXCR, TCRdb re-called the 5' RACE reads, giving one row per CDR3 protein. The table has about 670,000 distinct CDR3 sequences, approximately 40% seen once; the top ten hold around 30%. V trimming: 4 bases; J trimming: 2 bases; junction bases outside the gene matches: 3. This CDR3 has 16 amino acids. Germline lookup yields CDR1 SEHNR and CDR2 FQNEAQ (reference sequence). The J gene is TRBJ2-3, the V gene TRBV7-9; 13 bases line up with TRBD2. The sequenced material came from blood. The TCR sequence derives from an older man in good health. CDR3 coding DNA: TGTGCCAGCAGCTATACTAGCGGGGGGGCCACAGATACGCAGTATTTT. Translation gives CASSYTSGGATDTQYF.